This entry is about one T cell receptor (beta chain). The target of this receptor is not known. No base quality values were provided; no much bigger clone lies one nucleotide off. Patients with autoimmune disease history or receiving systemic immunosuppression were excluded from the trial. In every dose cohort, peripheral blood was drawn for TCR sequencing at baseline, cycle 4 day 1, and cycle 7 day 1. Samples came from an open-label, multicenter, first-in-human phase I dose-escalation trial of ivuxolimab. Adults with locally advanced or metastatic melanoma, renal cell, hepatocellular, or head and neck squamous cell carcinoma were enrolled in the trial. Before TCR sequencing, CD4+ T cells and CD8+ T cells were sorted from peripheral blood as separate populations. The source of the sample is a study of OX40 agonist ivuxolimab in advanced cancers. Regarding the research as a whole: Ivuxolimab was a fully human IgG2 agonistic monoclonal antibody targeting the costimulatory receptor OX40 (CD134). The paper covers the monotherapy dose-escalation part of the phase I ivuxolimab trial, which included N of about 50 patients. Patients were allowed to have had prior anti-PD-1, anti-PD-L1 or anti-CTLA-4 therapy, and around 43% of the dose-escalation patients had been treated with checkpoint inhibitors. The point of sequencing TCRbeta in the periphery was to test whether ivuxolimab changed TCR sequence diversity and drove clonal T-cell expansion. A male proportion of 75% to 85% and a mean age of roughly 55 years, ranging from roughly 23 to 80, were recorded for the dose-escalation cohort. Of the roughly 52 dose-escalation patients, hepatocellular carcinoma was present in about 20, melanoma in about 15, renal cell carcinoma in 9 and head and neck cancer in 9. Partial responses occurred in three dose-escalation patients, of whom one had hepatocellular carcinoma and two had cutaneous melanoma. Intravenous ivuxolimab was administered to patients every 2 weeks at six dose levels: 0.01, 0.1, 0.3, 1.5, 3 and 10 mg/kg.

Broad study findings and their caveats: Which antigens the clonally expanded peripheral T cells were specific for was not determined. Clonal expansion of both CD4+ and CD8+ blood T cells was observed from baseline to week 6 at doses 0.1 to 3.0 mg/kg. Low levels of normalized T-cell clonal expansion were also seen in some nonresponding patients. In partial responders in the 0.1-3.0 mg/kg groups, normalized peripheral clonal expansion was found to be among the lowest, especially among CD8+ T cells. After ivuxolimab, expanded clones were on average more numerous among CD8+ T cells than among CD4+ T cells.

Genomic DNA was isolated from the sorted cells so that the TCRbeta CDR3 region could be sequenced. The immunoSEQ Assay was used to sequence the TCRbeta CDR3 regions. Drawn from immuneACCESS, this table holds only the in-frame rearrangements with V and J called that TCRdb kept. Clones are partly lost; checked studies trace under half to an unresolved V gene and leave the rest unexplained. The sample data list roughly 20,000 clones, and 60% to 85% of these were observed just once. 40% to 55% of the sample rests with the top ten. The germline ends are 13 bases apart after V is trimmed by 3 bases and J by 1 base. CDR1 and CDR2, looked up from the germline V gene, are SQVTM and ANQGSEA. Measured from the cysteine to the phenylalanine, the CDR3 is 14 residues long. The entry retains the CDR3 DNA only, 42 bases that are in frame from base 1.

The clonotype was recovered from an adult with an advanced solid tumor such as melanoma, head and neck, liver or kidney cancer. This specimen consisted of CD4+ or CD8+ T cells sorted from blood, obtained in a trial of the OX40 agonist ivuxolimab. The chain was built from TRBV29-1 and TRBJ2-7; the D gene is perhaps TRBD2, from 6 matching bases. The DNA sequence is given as TGCAGCGTTGAGGTAGCGGAGATGTCCTACGAGCAGTACTTC. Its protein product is CSVEVAEMSYEQYF.